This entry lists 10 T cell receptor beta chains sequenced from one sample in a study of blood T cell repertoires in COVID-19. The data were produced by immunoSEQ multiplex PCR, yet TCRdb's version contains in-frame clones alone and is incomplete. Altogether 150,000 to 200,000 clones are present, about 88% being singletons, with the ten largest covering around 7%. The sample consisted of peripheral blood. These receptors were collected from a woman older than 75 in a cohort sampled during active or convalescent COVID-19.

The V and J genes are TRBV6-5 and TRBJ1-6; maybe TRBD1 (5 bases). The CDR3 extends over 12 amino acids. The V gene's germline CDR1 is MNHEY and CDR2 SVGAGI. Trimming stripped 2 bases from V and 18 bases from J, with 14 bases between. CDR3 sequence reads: CASSYRGRDPHF. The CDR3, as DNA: TGTGCCAGCAGTTACCGGGGGAGGGACCCCCACTTT.

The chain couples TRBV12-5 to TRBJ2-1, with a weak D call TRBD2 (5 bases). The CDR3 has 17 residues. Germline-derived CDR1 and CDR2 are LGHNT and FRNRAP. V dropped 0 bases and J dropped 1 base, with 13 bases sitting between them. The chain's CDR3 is CASGLVWTQGSYNEQFF. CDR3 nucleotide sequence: TGTGCTAGTGGTTTGGTATGGACTCAAGGGTCCTACAATGAGCAGTTCTTC.

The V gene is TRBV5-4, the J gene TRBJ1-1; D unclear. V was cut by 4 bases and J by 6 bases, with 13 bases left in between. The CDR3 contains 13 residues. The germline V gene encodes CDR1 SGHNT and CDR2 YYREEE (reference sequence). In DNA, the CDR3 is TGTGCCAGCAGCACGGGATGGTCTTCTGAAGCTTTCTTT. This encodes CASSTGWSSEAFF.

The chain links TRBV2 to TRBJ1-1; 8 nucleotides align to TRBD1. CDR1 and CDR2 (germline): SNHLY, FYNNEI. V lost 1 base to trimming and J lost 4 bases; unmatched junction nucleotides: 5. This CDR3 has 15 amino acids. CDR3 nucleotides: TGTGCCAGCAGTGAAGAACAGGGGGGAGTCACTGAAGCTTTCTTT. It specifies CASSEEQGGVTEAFF.

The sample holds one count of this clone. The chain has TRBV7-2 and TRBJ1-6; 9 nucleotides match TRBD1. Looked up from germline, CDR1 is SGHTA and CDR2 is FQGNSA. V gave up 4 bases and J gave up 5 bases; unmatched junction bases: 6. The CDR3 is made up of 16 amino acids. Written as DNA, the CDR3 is TGTGCCAGCAGCTCACAGGGGGCGCGAAATAATTCACCCCTCCACTTT. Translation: CASSSQGARNNSPLHF.

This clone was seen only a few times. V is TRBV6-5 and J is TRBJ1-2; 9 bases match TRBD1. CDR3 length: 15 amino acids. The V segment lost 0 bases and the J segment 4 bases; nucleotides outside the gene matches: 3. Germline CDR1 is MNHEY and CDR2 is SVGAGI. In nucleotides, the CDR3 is TGTGCCAGCAGTTACTCGACAGGGGGTAGCTATGGCTACACCTTC. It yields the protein CASSYSTGGSYGYTF.

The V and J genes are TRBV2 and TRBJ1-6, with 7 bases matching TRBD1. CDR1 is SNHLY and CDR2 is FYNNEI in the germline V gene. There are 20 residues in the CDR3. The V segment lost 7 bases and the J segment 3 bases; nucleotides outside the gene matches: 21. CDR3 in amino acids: CASTRTGRGGGIGYNSPLHF. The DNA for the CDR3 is TGTGCCAGCACCAGAACGGGTAGAGGGGGCGGGATCGGCTATAATTCACCCCTCCACTTT.

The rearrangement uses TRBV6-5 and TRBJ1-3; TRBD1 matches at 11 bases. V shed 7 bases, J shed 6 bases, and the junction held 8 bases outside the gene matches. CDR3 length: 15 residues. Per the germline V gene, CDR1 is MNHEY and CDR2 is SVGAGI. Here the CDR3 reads CASTWTGGAKNTIYF. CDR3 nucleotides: TGTGCCAGCACTTGGACAGGGGGCGCGAAAAACACCATATATTTT.

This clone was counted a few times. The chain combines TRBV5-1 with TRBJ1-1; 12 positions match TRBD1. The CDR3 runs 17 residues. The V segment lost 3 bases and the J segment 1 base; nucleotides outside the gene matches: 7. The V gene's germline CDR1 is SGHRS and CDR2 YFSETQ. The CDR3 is CASSSRDRGPSNTEAFF. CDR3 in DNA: TGCGCCAGCAGCTCCCGGGACAGGGGGCCTTCGAACACTGAAGCTTTCTTT.

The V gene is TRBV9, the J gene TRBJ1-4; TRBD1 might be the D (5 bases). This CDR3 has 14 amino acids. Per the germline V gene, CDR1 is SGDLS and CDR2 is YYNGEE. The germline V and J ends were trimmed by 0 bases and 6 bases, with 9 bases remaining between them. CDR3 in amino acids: CASSVARVDEKLFF. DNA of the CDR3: TGTGCCAGCAGCGTAGCCAGGGTTGATGAAAAACTGTTTTTT.